A selection of T cell receptor beta chains follows, all from one sample in a study of shared clonotypes between healthy human individuals. Profiling relied on immunoSEQ multiplex PCR, and the TCRdb table lists in-frame clones only, not all of them. The profile shows approximately 1.4 million clones, 95% to 99% of them singletons. Sequencing was performed on naive CD4+ T cells sorted from blood. The receptors were gathered from a man aged 25-40 years in good health. Each CDR3 is given with its conserved first and last residue. D genes are given only for firm matches. Clone size is not always given. Where it is, it says once, few, many or a class for expanded clones.

V: TRBV6-5
D: -
size: -
J: TRBJ2-7
CDR3: CASSYSPGLPFEQYF
DNA: TGTGCCAGCAGTTACTCACCCGGACTGCCGTTCGAGCAGTACTTC

V: TRBV7-9
D: -
size: few
J: TRBJ1-3
CDR3: CASSLDSGNTIYF
DNA: TGTGCCAGCAGCTTAGACAGTGGAAACACCATATATTTT

V: TRBV19
D: -
size: -
J: TRBJ2-7
CDR3: CASSISGRSYEQYF
DNA: TGTGCCAGTAGTATTTCAGGGCGATCCTACGAGCAGTACTTC

V: TRBV5-1
D: TRBD2
size: -
J: TRBJ2-7
CDR3: CASSLAQTSGRYEQYF
DNA: TGCGCCAGCAGCTTGGCCCAGACTAGCGGGAGATACGAGCAGTACTTC

V: TRBV15
D: -
size: -
J: TRBJ2-4
CDR3: CATSRGPNLAKNIQYF
DNA: TGTGCCACCAGCAGAGGTCCGAATCTAGCCAAAAACATTCAGTACTTC

V: TRBV2
D: TRBD1
size: -
J: TRBJ2-2
CDR3: CASIGTVNTGELFF
DNA: TGTGCCAGCATCGGGACAGTGAACACCGGGGAGCTGTTTTTT

V: TRBV5-1
D: TRBD2
size: -
J: TRBJ2-1
CDR3: CASSLRLAGGKWNNEQFF
DNA: TGCGCCAGCAGCCTGCGACTAGCGGGAGGGAAATGGAACAATGAGCAGTTCTTC

V: TRBV28
D: -
size: once
J: TRBJ2-2
CDR3: CASTHVGASNTGELFF
DNA: TGTGCCAGCACCCATGTGGGAGCTTCGAACACCGGGGAGCTGTTTTTT

V: TRBV5-1
D: -
size: -
J: TRBJ2-1
CDR3: CASSAGTPFSEQFF
DNA: TGCGCCAGCAGCGCCGGGACTCCCTTTTCTGAGCAGTTCTTC

V: TRBV6-1
D: TRBD2
size: -
J: TRBJ2-1
CDR3: CASSTTSGSYNEQFF
DNA: TGTGCCAGCAGTACGACTAGCGGGAGTTACAATGAGCAGTTCTTC

V: TRBV5-1
D: TRBD1
size: -
J: TRBJ1-1
CDR3: CASSSRGGQTFKPRNNTEAFF
DNA: TGCGCCAGCAGCTCCCGTGGGGGACAGACTTTTAAACCCCGGAATAACACTGAAGCTTTCTTT

V: TRBV5-6
D: -
size: -
J: TRBJ2-5
CDR3: CASSLRTQETQYF
DNA: TGTGCCAGCAGCCTCAGGACTCAGGAGACCCAGTACTTC

V: TRBV2
D: TRBD1
size: once
J: TRBJ2-6
CDR3: CASSEDRAGANVLTF
DNA: TGTGCCAGCAGTGAGGACAGGGCTGGGGCCAACGTCCTGACTTTC

V: TRBV28
D: TRBD1
size: -
J: TRBJ1-5
CDR3: CASSLPGQGGQPQHF
DNA: TGTGCCAGCAGTCTCCCGGGACAGGGCGGTCAGCCCCAGCATTTT

V: TRBV27
D: TRBD1
size: -
J: TRBJ2-7
CDR3: CASSFGDRVYEQYF
DNA: TGTGCCAGCAGTTTTGGGGACAGGGTCTACGAGCAGTACTTC

V: TRBV5-1
D: -
size: -
J: TRBJ2-7
CDR3: CASSPRTDYEQYF
DNA: TGCGCCAGCAGCCCACGGACAGACTACGAGCAGTACTTC